The 15 T cell receptor beta chains reported below all come from one sample, sequenced in a study of TIL therapy for anti-PD-1-resistant metastatic lung cancer. Stated time point: pre-treatment sample, taken before nivolumab and TIL therapy. The immunoSEQ assay was v3. Assay used: immunoSEQ multiplex PCR; TCRdb lists only in-frame clones, some missing. In the table there are about 19,000 clones, over 75% of which are singletons. Sequencing used blood, obtained at baseline. The receptors originated from a person aged 25 to 80 with non-small cell lung cancer.

This chain links TRBV7-3 with TRBJ2-1; D is unclear. This CDR3 comprises 12 residues. V dropped 5 bases and J dropped 10 bases, with 12 bases sitting between them. CDR1 is SGHTA, CDR2 FQGTGA, per germline. The CDR3, as DNA: TGTGCCAGCAGCAACTTCGGGCAGGAGCAGTTCTTC. It yields the protein CASSNFGQEQFF.

The chain joins TRBV9 to TRBJ1-6; D is possibly TRBD1 (5 bases). Germline V lookup: CDR1 SGDLS, CDR2 YYNGEE. CDR3 length equals 15 residues. Trimming removed 3 bases at V and 8 bases at J, with 15 bases between. CDR3 sequence (DNA): TGTGCCAGCAGCGCGGTGGGGCGAGGGGATTCACCCCTCCACTTT. Its protein is CASSAVGRGDSPLHF.

The gene calls are TRBV28 and TRBJ2-1; 10 nucleotides align to TRBD2. Germline lookup yields CDR1 MDHEN and CDR2 SYDVKM. V lost 6 bases and J lost 6; bases outside the gene matches: 5. The length of the CDR3 is 14 residues. The CDR3 here is CASSASGSLNEQFF. The CDR3, as DNA: TGTGCCAGCAGCGCTAGCGGGAGTCTCAATGAGCAGTTCTTC.

The chain is built from TRBV19 and TRBJ2-7, with 11 bases fitting TRBD1. CDR3 length: 17 amino acids. V was pared by 4 bases and J by 0 bases, with 8 bases of the junction left unmatched. Germline V CDR1 and CDR2: LNHDA, SQIVND (reference sequence). This CDR3 reads CASSKPAGTGGSYEQYF. The CDR3 bases are TGTGCCAGTAGTAAGCCCGCCGGGACAGGGGGCTCCTACGAGCAGTACTTC.

The chain employs TRBV25-1 and TRBJ1-1; no reliable D call. The CDR3 is made up of 12 amino acids. V lost 6 bases and J lost 6, with 11 bases in between. CDR1 MGHDK and CDR2 SYGVNS come from the germline V gene. CDR3 loop: CASRSGSPEAFF. In nucleotides, the CDR3 is TGTGCCAGCAGGTCGGGCAGCCCTGAAGCTTTCTTT.

The genes are TRBV28 and TRBJ1-2, with D hard to call. Trimming took off 6 bases at V and 8 bases at J, with 19 bases between the two ends. Germline CDR1 reads MDHEN; CDR2 reads SYDVKM. CDR3 length: 14 amino acids. The DNA of the CDR3 is TGTGCCAGCAGAGTTGGGCCGGGAAATGACGGCTACACCTTC. Amino acid sequence: CASRVGPGNDGYTF.

Turning to this clone: A much larger clone differs by one base, so this may be a read error. The chain employs TRBV4-3 and TRBJ1-2, with 8 bases lining up with TRBD1. The V gene end was trimmed by 1 base and the J gene end by 10 bases; junction bases not matched to a gene: 11. CDR3 length equals 15 residues. Germline V CDR1 and CDR2: LGHNA, YSLEER. The CDR3 sequence is CASSQGLQGAGDYTF. The CDR3 coding sequence is TGCGCCAGCAGCCAAGGGTTGCAGGGGGCGGGTGACTACACCTTC.

The V and J genes are TRBV7-8 and TRBJ2-1, with 13 bases matching TRBD2. Germline-derived CDR1 and CDR2 are SGHVS and FQNEAQ. This CDR3 comprises 19 residues. Trimming took 6 bases from V and 4 from J; bases not matched to a gene: 15. The CDR3 DNA reads as TGTGCCAGCAGTATCGGGGGACTAGCGGGGAGAATTAGGTACAATGAGCAGTTCTTC. It specifies CASSIGGLAGRIRYNEQFF.

The chain couples TRBV5-1 to TRBJ2-5; possibly TRBD1 for D (5 bases). This CDR3 contains 15 residues. Trimming took off 0 bases at V and 5 bases at J, with 14 bases between the two ends. Germline V gene data show CDR1 as SGHRS and CDR2 as YFSETQ. CDR3 nucleotide sequence: TGCGCCAGCAGCTTGGGGGGCAGGGCTACGGAGACCCAGTACTTC. Its translation: CASSLGGRATETQYF.

The rearrangement uses TRBV5-4 and TRBJ2-5; the D is unclear. Trimming removed 4 bases at V and 5 bases at J, with 9 bases between. Germline V gene data show CDR1 as SGHNT and CDR2 as YYREEE (reference sequence). This CDR3 region has 12 residues. This CDR3 is CASSPPGETQYF. The CDR3 DNA sequence: TGTGCCAGCAGCCCGCCCGGGGAGACCCAGTACTTC.

The chain recombines TRBV6-5 with TRBJ2-5, with D perhaps TRBD1 (6 bases). The V gene's germline CDR1 is MNHEY and CDR2 SVGAGI. Trimming pared 5 bases from V and 2 bases from J, leaving 9 bases between. This CDR3 is built from 13 residues. CDR3 coding DNA: TGTGCCAGCAGTCGGGACACTCAAGAGACCCAGTACTTC. Translation: CASSRDTQETQYF.

The rearrangement joins TRBV2 to TRBJ2-3; no clear D. The CDR3 spans 11 residues. With 6 bases removed from V and 5 bases from J, the gap between germline ends came to 6 bases. Germline CDR1 SNHLY, CDR2 FYNNEI. In DNA form, the CDR3 reads TGTGCCAGCAGCCAAAAAGATACGCAGTATTTT. Translating gives CASSQKDTQYF.

The chain has TRBV11-2 and TRBJ2-3, with 10 bases matching TRBD2. Germline V CDR1 and CDR2: SGHAT, FQNNGV. This CDR3 comprises 16 residues. The J segment lost 0 bases and the V segment lost 3 bases, leaving 3 bases of the junction unmatched. CDR3 DNA sequence: TGTGCCAGCAGCTTCCTTAGCGGGGGGAGCACAGATACGCAGTATTTT. Residues: CASSFLSGGSTDTQYF.

This clone showed up just once. The chain couples TRBV13 to TRBJ2-3, with D possibly being TRBD2 (9 bases). Trimming took 7 bases from V and 4 from J, leaving 21 bases between them. Germline loops: CDR1 PRHDT, CDR2 FYEKMQ (reference sequence). There are 16 residues in the CDR3. The CDR3 DNA reads as TGTGCCAGCACTCTCAGGGGGCTAGCGGGGTCAGATACGCAGTATTTT. Translating gives CASTLRGLAGSDTQYF.

The V gene is TRBV2, the J gene TRBJ2-2, with 12 bases identical to TRBD2. CDR1 and CDR2 from the germline V gene are SNHLY and FYNNEI. There are 17 residues in the CDR3. The trim removed 6 bases at V and 3 bases at J, leaving 8 bases unmatched. The CDR3 DNA reads as TGTGCCAGCAGGATGTGGACTAGCGGGGAGGACACCGGGGAGCTGTTTTTT. Translated, it gives CASRMWTSGEDTGELFF.